This is a list of T cell receptor beta chains from one sample in a study of blood T cell repertoires in COVID-19. Only in-frame clones appear in the TCRdb table, and some are missing; sequencing was by immunoSEQ multiplex PCR. The sample records about 68,000 clones, roughly 84% being singletons. The specimen was peripheral blood. These TCRs come from a middle-aged man with active COVID-19. CDR3s include the opening cysteine and the closing phenylalanine or tryptophan. D genes are given only for firm matches. Rows give clone size only sometimes, using once, few, many, or a class for an expanded clone.

TRBD1	TRBV10-3	-	TRBJ2-5	CAIRTGAIETQYF	TGTGCCATCAGGACAGGGGCCATAGAGACCCAGTACTTC
-	TRBV9	once	TRBJ2-7	CASSVGGTGDSSGTQYF	TGTGCCAGCAGCGTAGGAGGAACGGGGGACAGTTCTGGCACGCAGTACTTC
-	TRBV5-4	-	TRBJ2-5	CASSPLPSRVPETQYF	TGTGCCAGCAGCCCGCTGCCGTCCAGGGTCCCGGAGACCCAGTACTTC
-	TRBV6-5	-	TRBJ2-6	CASSSPGANVLTF	TGTGCCAGCAGTTCTCCGGGGGCCAACGTCCTGACTTTC
-	TRBV20-1	-	TRBJ1-4	CSASRPREVKLFF	TGCAGTGCTAGTCGTCCCAGGGAAGTCAAACTGTTTTTT
-	TRBV3-1/TRBV3-2	-	TRBJ2-1	CATLGAWDEQFF	TGTGCCACCCTGGGGGCCTGGGATGAGCAGTTCTTC
-	TRBV2	-	TRBJ2-3	CASSDWAPSTDTQYF	TGTGCCAGCAGTGATTGGGCTCCCAGCACAGATACGCAGTATTTT
-	TRBV30	-	TRBJ1-2	CAWTNPPVPGYTF	TGTGCCTGGACCAACCCCCCGGTGCCTGGCTACACCTTC
-	TRBV7-2	once	TRBJ2-2	CASRLAGEGELFF	TGTGCCAGCAGGCTGGCTGGGGAGGGGGAGCTGTTTTTT
TRBD2	TRBV5-6	-	TRBJ2-2	CASRTSGNTGELFF	TGTGCCAGCAGGACTAGCGGGAACACCGGGGAGCTGTTTTTT
TRBD1	TRBV5-1	-	TRBJ2-1	CASSSHPGQYYNEQFF	TGCGCCAGCAGCTCGCACCCGGGACAGTACTACAATGAGCAGTTCTTC
-	TRBV2	-	TRBJ1-5	CASKGADYQPQHF	TGTGCCAGCAAAGGAGCGGATTACCAGCCCCAGCATTTT
-	TRBV4-2	few	TRBJ2-7	CASSPPAGPAYEQYF	TGTGCCAGCAGCCCGCCCGCGGGACCCGCCTACGAGCAGTACTTC
-	TRBV6-2/TRBV6-3	-	TRBJ2-7	CASSYSFRDGTYEQYF	TGTGCCAGCAGTTACTCATTCAGGGATGGGACCTACGAGCAGTACTTC
-	TRBV5-6	-	TRBJ1-3	CASSRKGQTGNTIYF	TGTGCCAGCAGCCGGAAAGGACAGACTGGAAACACCATATATTTT
TRBD2	TRBV5-4	-	TRBJ2-1	CASSLERGGHNEQFF	TGTGCCAGCAGCTTGGAGCGGGGGGGACACAATGAGCAGTTCTTC
TRBD2	TRBV18	-	TRBJ2-3	CASSPAASGGGHTQYF	TGTGCCAGCTCACCGGCGGCTAGCGGGGGGGGTCATACGCAGTATTTT
-	TRBV6-5	few	TRBJ2-7	CASTNRHGGSYEQYF	TGTGCCAGCACGAACCGTCATGGGGGCAGCTACGAGCAGTACTTC
TRBD2	TRBV5-1	-	TRBJ2-7	CASSFGLAGNEQYF	TGCGCCAGCAGCTTCGGACTAGCGGGGAACGAGCAGTACTTC
-	TRBV9	-	TRBJ1-6	CASSVPGEGSPLHF	TGTGCCAGCAGCGTGCCGGGGGAAGGTTCACCCCTCCACTTT
TRBD1	TRBV3-1/TRBV3-2	-	TRBJ1-6	CASSQDGQGNSPLHF	TGTGCCAGCAGCCAAGATGGACAGGGAAATTCACCCCTCCACTTT